The clone carrying this TCR beta chain appeared a few times. Antigen specificity is unknown. This sample stems from a study of CD8 T cells in ankylosing spondylitis. Study observations and caveats: Characteristic of ankylosing spondylitis blood, it appeared, was a TCR beta motif comprising several highly homologous variants. A number of the motif variants had already been described in reactive arthritis synovial fluid and blood. Within peripheral blood, clones linked to disease were CD8+ and relatively rare.

Per the germline V gene, CDR1 is LGHNA and CDR2 is YSLEER. With V trimmed by 4 bases and J by 0 bases, 2 bases remained unmatched. There are 14 residues in the CDR3. Using quantitative 5'-RACE with molecular barcodes, the authors made TCR beta libraries. MiXCR, run by TCRdb on the 5' RACE reads, gives a single entry per CDR3 protein. The sample has 300,000 to 400,000 distinct CDR3 sequences; around 20% are singletons. The TCR sequence derives from a male donor with ankylosing spondylitis. Source material: blood, either unsorted or a sorted T cell fraction (not recorded which). This rearrangement joins TRBV4-3 to TRBJ1-1, with 7 positions matching TRBD1. CDR3 sequence: CASSRDRVNTEAFF. In nucleotides, the CDR3 is TGCGCCAGCAGCCGCGACAGGGTGAACACTGAAGCTTTCTTT.